These 4 T cell receptor beta chains were sequenced from one sample in a study of early T cells in non-severe SARS-CoV-2 infection (dated by TCRdb to 2020 to 2023). The library was generated by 5' RACE. Reads for this sample came from a NextSeq 500. TCRdb trimmed public reads at Q25 via fastp, called clones via MiXCR and kept in-frame beta chains. One record per CDR3 amino acid sequence lists the most common genes and DNA. The sample records about 83,000 distinct CDR3 sequences, 9% to 15% of which are singletons. Just over 6.5% of the sample lies in the top ten. The sample was whole blood. Source of these receptors: an adult who was a healthcare worker with PCR-confirmed SARS-CoV-2 infection or an uninfected control (not recorded which).

V and J are TRBV3-1 and TRBJ2-3, with D perhaps matching TRBD2 (5 bases). V was clipped by 5 bases and J by 0 bases, with 12 bases between them. Germline CDR1 and CDR2: LGHDT and YNNKEL (reference sequence). This CDR3 contains 15 residues. CDR3 amino acids: CASSGGGTSTDTQYF. The CDR3 DNA reads TGTGCCAGCAGCGGAGGCGGTACTAGCACAGATACGCAGTATTTT.

This clonotype occurred a few times. The chain uses TRBV19 and TRBJ2-1; D is possibly TRBD2 (5 bases). Per germline, CDR1 LNHDA and CDR2 SQIVND (reference sequence). The CDR3 runs 14 residues. Trimming cost V 2 bases and J 2 bases, with 7 bases left between them. CDR3 DNA sequence: TGTGCCAGTAGTATACGCGGGCCCTACAATGAGCAGTTCTTC. Its translation is CASSIRGPYNEQFF.

The chain uses TRBV30 and TRBJ1-5; a weak D match, TRBD1 (6 bases). Germline V gene data show CDR1 as GTSNPN and CDR2 as SVGIG (reference sequence). CDR3 length: 13 residues. V was shortened by 1 base and J by 3 bases, with 7 bases between the two germline ends. The CDR3 here is CAWSGTDNQPQHF. The DNA for the CDR3 is TGTGCCTGGAGTGGGACAGACAATCAGCCCCAGCATTTT.

The chain joins TRBV28 to TRBJ2-2; 10 bases agree with TRBD1. Trimming took 4 bases from V and 6 from J; bases not matched to a gene: 8. The CDR3 consists of 16 residues. CDR1 is MDHEN and CDR2 is SYDVKM in the germline V gene. CDR3 sequence: CASSSLPGQGAGELFF. The CDR3 region has the DNA TGTGCCAGCAGTTCACTACCAGGACAGGGGGCCGGGGAGCTGTTTTTT.